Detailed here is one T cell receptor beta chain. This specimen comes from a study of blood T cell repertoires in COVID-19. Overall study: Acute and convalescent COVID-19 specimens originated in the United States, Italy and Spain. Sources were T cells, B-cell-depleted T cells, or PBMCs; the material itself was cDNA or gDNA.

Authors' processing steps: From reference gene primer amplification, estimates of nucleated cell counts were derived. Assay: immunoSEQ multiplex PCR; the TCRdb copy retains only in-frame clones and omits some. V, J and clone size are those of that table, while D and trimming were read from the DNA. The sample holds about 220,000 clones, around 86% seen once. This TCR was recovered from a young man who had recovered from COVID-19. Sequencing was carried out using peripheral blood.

The CDR3 nucleotides read TGTGCCAGTAGCCGTACCTCGGGGGTCGAGCAGTACTTC. This sequence encodes CASSRTSGVEQYF. This chain joins TRBV19 and TRBJ2-7; D possibly corresponds to TRBD2 (6 bases). The ends were cut back, 6 bases at V and 6 bases at J, with 15 bases in the middle. Germline lookup yields CDR1 LNHDA and CDR2 SQIVND (reference sequence). This CDR3 spans 13 amino acids.